The rows below give T cell receptor beta chains drawn from one sample of a study of shared clonotypes between healthy human individuals. Sequenced by immunoSEQ multiplex PCR; TCRdb stores in-frame clones only, minus some. The table shows about 2.1 million clones, with roughly 95% occurring only once. Sequences were obtained from naive CD8+ T cells from PBMCs. These receptors were obtained from a man aged 18 to 35 in good health. Some clones in this sample may be carry-over from other donors' samples. CDR3s include the opening cysteine and the closing phenylalanine or tryptophan. D genes are given only for firm matches. Some rows have no size entry. The others give once, few or many, or a class for an expanded clone.

.	TRBV6-5	.	TRBJ2-7	TGTGCCACTGCGATCGGGGACTCCTACGAGCAGTACTTC	CATAIGDSYEQYF
.	TRBV7-8	.	TRBJ2-5	TGTGCCAGCAGCCACACGGCTCTGGGGTGGGAGACCCAGTACTTC	CASSHTALGWETQYF
.	TRBV18	TRBD2	TRBJ2-1	TGTGCCAGCTCACCTGATAGCGGGAGGCCTCACAATGAGCAGTTCTTC	CASSPDSGRPHNEQFF
.	TRBV7-8	TRBD1	TRBJ2-1	TGTGCCAGCAGCGGCCGACAGGGGCAGCCCCCGAATGAGCAGTTCTTC	CASSGRQGQPPNEQFF
.	TRBV6-1	TRBD2	TRBJ2-1	TGTGCCATCGCGGCTAGCGGGAGTTATAATGAGCAGTTCTTC	CAIAASGSYNEQFF
.	TRBV11-2	.	TRBJ1-5	TGTGCCAGCAGCTTAGACCTCGGACAGAGCCAGCCCCAGCATTTT	CASSLDLGQSQPQHF
once	TRBV29-1	.	TRBJ1-2	TGCAGCGTGTTGGGGGAGAAGGGCTACACCTTC	CSVLGEKGYTF
once	TRBV2	.	TRBJ1-1	TGTGCCAGCACCGGGTTATCCCACGGGGGCACTGAAGCTTTCTTT	CASTGLSHGGTEAFF
.	TRBV27	.	TRBJ1-2	TGTGCCAGCAGTTCATCTGGGAACAGCTTCTATGGCTACACCTTC	CASSSSGNSFYGYTF
.	TRBV15	.	TRBJ2-7	TGTGCCACCAGCAGAGTTAGGGACGGATTCTACGAGCAGTACTTC	CATSRVRDGFYEQYF
.	TRBV9	.	TRBJ2-4	TGTGCCAGCAGCGAGGGGACTGGCTACATTCAGTACTTC	CASSEGTGYIQYF
.	TRBV29-1	.	TRBJ1-1	TGCAGCGTTGGGGCTACAGAAAACACTGAAGCTTTCTTT	CSVGATENTEAFF
once	TRBV7-2	.	TRBJ1-1	TGTGCCAGCAGCTCCCTTGGTGGGGCTGAAGCTTTCTTT	CASSSLGGAEAFF